One and the same sample provided the 3 T cell receptor beta chains below, sequenced in a study of T cells after yellow fever vaccination. TCRdb independently ran MiXCR on the 5' RACE reads; one entry per CDR3 protein. The table records 95,000 to 100,000 distinct CDR3 sequences, about 5.8% of them present only once. The source material was CD8+ T cells sorted from PBMCs, sampled 10 days after the yellow fever booster vaccination. All receptors come from a man between 18 and 29 years old who received the YFV17D yellow fever vaccine.

This clonotype occurred many times. In DNA form, the CDR3 reads TGTGCCAGCAGTCGGTCCGGGGGATGGTACGAGCAGTACTTC. This translates into CASSRSGGWYEQYF. This chain joins TRBV7-2 and TRBJ2-7; D is possibly TRBD2 (6 bases). The CDR3 runs 14 residues. V lost 6 bases and J 4 bases, leaving 16 bases between the germline ends. Germline assignment: CDR1 SGHTA and CDR2 FQGNSA.

The chain employs TRBV10-3 and TRBJ1-1; D is possibly TRBD1 (5 bases). V lost 0 bases, J lost 1 base, and 9 bases lay in between. The CDR3 totals 15 residues. From germline, CDR1 is ENHRY and CDR2 SYGVKD. In DNA form, the CDR3 reads TGTGCCATCAGTGAGTCCGTCGGACAGAACACTGAAGCTTTCTTT. Its translation: CAISESVGQNTEAFF.

The chain is built from TRBV7-9 and TRBJ2-6, with D possibly matching TRBD2 (7 bases). Looked up from germline, CDR1 is SEHNR and CDR2 is FQNEAQ (reference sequence). The V and J ends lost 3 bases and 2 bases respectively, with 29 bases between them. The CDR3 totals 22 residues. The CDR3 loop is CASSLTTVGGRPLSAGANVLTF. CDR3 DNA sequence: TGTGCCAGCAGCTTGACGACGGTCGGGGGGCGCCCCCTGAGTGCTGGGGCCAACGTCCTGACTTTC.